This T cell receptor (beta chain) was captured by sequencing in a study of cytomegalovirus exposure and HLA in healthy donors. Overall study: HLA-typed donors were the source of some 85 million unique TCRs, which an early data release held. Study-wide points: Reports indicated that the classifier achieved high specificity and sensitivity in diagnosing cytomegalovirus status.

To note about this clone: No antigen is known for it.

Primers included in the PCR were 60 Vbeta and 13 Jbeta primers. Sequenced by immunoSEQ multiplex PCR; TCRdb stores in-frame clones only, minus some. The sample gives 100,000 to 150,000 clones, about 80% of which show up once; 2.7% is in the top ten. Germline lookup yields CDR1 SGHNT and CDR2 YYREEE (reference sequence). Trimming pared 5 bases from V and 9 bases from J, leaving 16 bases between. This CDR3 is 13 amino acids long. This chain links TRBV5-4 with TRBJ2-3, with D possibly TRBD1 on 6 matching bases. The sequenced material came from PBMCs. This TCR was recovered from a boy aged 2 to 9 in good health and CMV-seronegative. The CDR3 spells CASSATGVGTQYF. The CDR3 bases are TGTGCCAGCAGTGCGACAGGAGTAGGGACGCAGTATTTT.